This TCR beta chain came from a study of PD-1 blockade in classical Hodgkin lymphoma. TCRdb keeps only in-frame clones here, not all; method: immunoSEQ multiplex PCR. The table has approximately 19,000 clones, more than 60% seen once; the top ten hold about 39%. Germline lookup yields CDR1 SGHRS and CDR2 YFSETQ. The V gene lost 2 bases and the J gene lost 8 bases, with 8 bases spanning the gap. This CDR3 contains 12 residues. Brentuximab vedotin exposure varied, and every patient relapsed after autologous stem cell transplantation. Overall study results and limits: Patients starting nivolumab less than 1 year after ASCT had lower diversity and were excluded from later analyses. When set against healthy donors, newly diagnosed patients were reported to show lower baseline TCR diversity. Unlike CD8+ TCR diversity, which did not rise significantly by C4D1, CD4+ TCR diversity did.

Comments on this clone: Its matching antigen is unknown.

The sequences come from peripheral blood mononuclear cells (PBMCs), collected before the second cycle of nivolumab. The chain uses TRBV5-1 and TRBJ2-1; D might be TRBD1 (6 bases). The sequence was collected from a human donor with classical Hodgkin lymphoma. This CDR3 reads CASSLQGDEQFF. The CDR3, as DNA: TGCGCCAGCAGCTTACAGGGAGATGAGCAGTTCTTC.